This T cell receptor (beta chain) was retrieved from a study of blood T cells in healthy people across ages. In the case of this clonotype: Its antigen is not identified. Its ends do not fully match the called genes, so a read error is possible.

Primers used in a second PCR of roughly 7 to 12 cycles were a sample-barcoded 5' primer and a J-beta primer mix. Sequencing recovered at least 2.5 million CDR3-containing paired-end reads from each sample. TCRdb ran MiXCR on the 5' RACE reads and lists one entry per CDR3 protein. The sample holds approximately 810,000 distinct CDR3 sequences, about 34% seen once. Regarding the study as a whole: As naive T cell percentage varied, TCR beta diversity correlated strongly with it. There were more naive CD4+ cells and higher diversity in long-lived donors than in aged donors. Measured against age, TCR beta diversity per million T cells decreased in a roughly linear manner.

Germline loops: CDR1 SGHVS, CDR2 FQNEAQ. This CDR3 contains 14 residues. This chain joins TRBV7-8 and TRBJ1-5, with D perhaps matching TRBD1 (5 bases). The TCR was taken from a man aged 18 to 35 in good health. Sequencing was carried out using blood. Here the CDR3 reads CASSRDSLYQPLHF. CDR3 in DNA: TGTGCCAGCAGCCGTGACAGCCTTTATCAGCCCCTGCATTTT. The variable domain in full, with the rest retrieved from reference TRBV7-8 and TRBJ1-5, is GAGVSQSPRYKVAKRGQDVALRCDPISGHVSLFWYQQALGQGPEFLTYFQNEAQLDKSGLPSDRFFAERPEGSVSTLKIQRTQQEDSAVYLCASSRDSLYQPLHFGDGTRLSIL.